The rows below give T cell receptor beta chains drawn from one sample of a study of blood T cell repertoires in COVID-19. Produced via immunoSEQ multiplex PCR; TCRdb's table is partial and in-frame only. The repertoire holds 130,000 to 150,000 clones, with over 80% as singletons. The material sequenced was peripheral blood. The origin of the receptors is a middle-aged woman with active or convalescent COVID-19. Each CDR3 is given with its conserved first and last residue. The D gene is left open where the match is weak. Expanded clones get a size class; other rows say once, few or many, or leave the size out.

d_call	v_call	clone_size	j_call	cdr3_aa	cdr3_nt
NA	TRBV28	few	TRBJ1-2	CASSLATAYGYTF	TGTGCCAGCAGTTTAGCGACAGCCTATGGCTACACCTTC
TRBD1	TRBV2	NA	TRBJ1-5	CASSDRGQAYRGNQPQHF	TGTGCCAGCAGTGACAGGGGACAGGCTTACAGGGGCAATCAGCCCCAGCATTTT
NA	TRBV11-3	few	TRBJ2-7	CASSPSTGREQYF	TGTGCCAGCAGCCCCTCAACAGGGCGTGAGCAGTACTTC
NA	TRBV9	NA	TRBJ1-1	CASSVGVESTEAFF	TGTGCCAGCAGCGTAGGGGTGGAGTCGACTGAAGCTTTCTTT
NA	TRBV5-1	NA	TRBJ2-7	CASSRDTAYEQYF	TGCGCCAGCAGCCGGGACACGGCCTACGAGCAGTACTTC
NA	TRBV10-3	NA	TRBJ1-3	CAISDGLPTGAGNTIYF	TGTGCCATCAGTGACGGACTCCCGACAGGCGCCGGAAACACCATATATTTT
TRBD2	TRBV11-2	NA	TRBJ2-2	CASSLVLAGAGELFF	TGTGCCAGCAGCTTAGTTCTAGCGGGGGCCGGGGAGCTGTTTTTT
NA	TRBV6-2/TRBV6-3	NA	TRBJ1-5	CASSYLGYSNQPQHF	TGTGCCAGCAGTTACTTGGGCTATAGCAATCAGCCCCAGCATTTT
TRBD1	TRBV7-2	once	TRBJ2-7	CASSIGTGYTYEQYF	TGTGCCAGCAGCATCGGGACAGGGTACACCTACGAGCAGTACTTC
TRBD1	TRBV5-6	NA	TRBJ2-2	CASSSLRQGIGPNTGELFF	TGTGCCAGCAGCTCCTTAAGACAGGGAATAGGTCCAAACACCGGGGAGCTGTTTTTT
TRBD1	TRBV28	NA	TRBJ1-5	CASSWLGQGRDQPQHF	TGTGCCAGCAGTTGGTTGGGACAGGGTCGGGATCAGCCCCAGCATTTT
NA	TRBV27	NA	TRBJ1-5	CASSAPGINQPQHF	TGTGCCAGCAGTGCGCCAGGGATTAATCAGCCCCAGCATTTT
NA	TRBV28	NA	TRBJ2-7	CASSLGTGLSWEQYF	TGTGCCAGCAGTTTAGGAACAGGGTTGTCTTGGGAGCAGTACTTC
TRBD1	TRBV15	NA	TRBJ1-1	CATSRDVGGARNTEAFF	TGTGCCACCAGCAGAGATGTAGGGGGCGCCCGTAACACTGAAGCTTTCTTT
NA	TRBV7-6	once	TRBJ2-1	CASSPSELRSNEQFF	TGTGCCAGCAGCCCGAGCGAATTACGGAGCAATGAGCAGTTCTTC
TRBD2	TRBV19	once	TRBJ2-3	CASSIGLAGGTDTQYF	TGTGCCAGTAGTATAGGACTAGCGGGAGGCACGGATACGCAGTATTTT
NA	TRBV5-1	NA	TRBJ2-2	CASSLRLLTGTGELFF	TGCGCCAGCAGCTTGCGGCTTCTGACGGGGACCGGGGAGCTGTTTTTT
NA	TRBV19	once	TRBJ1-1	CASSTPGGNTEAFF	TGTGCCAGTAGCACGCCCGGTGGGAACACTGAAGCTTTCTTT
NA	TRBV2	NA	TRBJ1-2	CASSLTRNYGYTF	TGTGCCAGCAGTCTGACGAGGAACTATGGCTACACCTTC
NA	TRBV10-3	NA	TRBJ1-5	CATAYRVNQPQHF	TGTGCCACCGCCTACAGGGTCAATCAGCCCCAGCATTTT
TRBD1	TRBV18	NA	TRBJ1-4	CASSPQRQGPTNEKLFF	TGTGCCAGCTCACCCCAAAGACAGGGTCCAACTAATGAAAAACTGTTTTTT
TRBD2	TRBV28	many	TRBJ2-7	CASNPTGLADYEQYF	TGTGCCAGCAACCCCACGGGACTAGCGGACTACGAGCAGTACTTC
NA	TRBV6-5	NA	TRBJ1-4	CASSYSGEGIKLFF	TGTGCCAGCAGTTACTCGGGGGAGGGAATAAAACTGTTTTTT
NA	TRBV5-1	few	TRBJ1-2	CASSHDKFYGYTF	TGCGCCAGCAGCCACGACAAGTTCTATGGCTACACCTTC
NA	TRBV19	NA	TRBJ1-5	CASSPGGGFSNQPQHF	TGTGCCAGTAGTCCTGGGGGGGGTTTTAGCAATCAGCCCCAGCATTTT